This TCR beta chain was captured in a study of a mutant IDH1 vaccine in newly diagnosed glioma. Study-wide background: The study gave patients eight vaccinations in weeks 1, 3, 5, 7, 11, 15, 19, 23. Vaccination followed radiotherapy alone by 4-6 weeks, or accompanied temozolomide cycles.

Remarks on this clone: Its antigen is not known.

Germline CDR1 SQVTM, CDR2 ANQGSEA. The CDR3 covers 15 residues. V lost 2 bases and J lost 1, with 14 bases in between. This table comes from immunoSEQ multiplex PCR, and its TCRdb copy is limited to in-frame clones, with some not included. The sample includes fewer than 75,000 clones, around 84% of them seen just once. This sample's time point: week 11, during vaccination. The study gave 300 ug of mutant IDH1 20-mer peptide per vaccine dose, with topical imiquimod. Those who donated had recent WHO grade 3 or 4 IDH1-mutant, ATRX-lost astrocytomas. Sequenced material: PBMCs, taken from a glioma patient whose treatment included an IDH1 peptide vaccine. The receptor was derived from a woman between 50 and 59 years old with glioma. The V and J genes are TRBV29-1 and TRBJ2-5, with a tentative D call TRBD1 (8 bases). CDR3 region: CSVEIQGGSQETQYF. The CDR3 nucleotides are TGCAGCGTTGAAATACAGGGGGGGTCCCAAGAGACCCAGTACTTC.